This T cell receptor (beta chain) is drawn from a study of yellow fever vaccine responses in identical twins. In germline, CDR1 is PRHDT, CDR2 FYEKMQ (reference sequence). V lost 7 bases, J lost 0 bases, and 5 bases stayed unmatched. The CDR3 consists of 14 residues. A single record per CDR3 protein comes from TCRdb applying MiXCR to the RT-PCR reads. The top ten hold approximately 2.5% of the sample, which has some 5,900 distinct CDR3 sequences, approximately 80% seen once. The chain employs TRBV13 and TRBJ1-1; TRBD1 matches 7 bases. The sample consisted of T cells from blood (PBMCs), unsorted or a sorted subset (not recorded which), taken before or after yellow fever vaccination (not recorded which). The origin of this receptor is a woman under 30 who received the yellow fever vaccine. In nucleotides, the CDR3 is TGTGCCAGCAACAGGGGCTATATGAACACTGAAGCTTTCTTT. Translating gives CASNRGYMNTEAFF. Drawing the rest from reference TRBV13 and TRBJ1-1, the complete variable domain is AAGVIQSPRHLIKEKRETATLKCYPIPRHDTVYWYQQGPGQDPQFLISFYEKMQSDKGSIPDRFSAQQFSDYHSELNMSSLELGDSALYFCASNRGYMNTEAFFGQGTRLTVV.